What follows describes a single TCR beta chain. The CDR3 is made up of 15 amino acids. V lost 4 bases, J lost 3 bases, and 10 bases stayed unmatched. The germline CDR1 and CDR2 sequences are SGHNT and YYREEE (reference sequence). This sample is drawn from a study of blood T cell repertoires in COVID-19. At the level of the study: PBMCs, B-cell-depleted T cells, or T cells provided the cDNA or gDNA that made up the material.

The data were produced by immunoSEQ multiplex PCR, yet TCRdb's version contains in-frame clones alone and is incomplete. Here the sample spans roughly 250,000 clones, over 70% being singletons. The chain carries TRBV5-4 and TRBJ2-7, with 7 bases lining up with TRBD2. Sequencing was carried out using PBMCs or T cells enriched from blood (not recorded which). The source is a woman between 35 and 50 years old who had been exposed to COVID-19. The CDR3 sequence: CASSGSAGSNYEQYF. As DNA, the CDR3 is TGTGCCAGCAGCGGATCAGCGGGGAGCAACTACGAGCAGTACTTC.